The clone carrying this T cell receptor (beta chain) came up many times. Its antigen is undetermined. V gave up 8 bases and J gave up 3 bases, with 11 bases separating them. The CDR3 has 11 amino acids. CDR1 DFQATT and CDR2 SNEGSKA come from the germline V gene (reference sequence). Each CDR3 protein gets one entry after TCRdb re-called the RT-PCR reads with MiXCR. This sample has about 700,000 distinct CDR3 sequences, with 12% to 15% found just once. This sample is part of a study of response to subunit inactivated influenza vaccine. Whole-study findings and limits: Authors suggested seasonal influenza vaccinations each recruit few new T cells.

This sequence was found in a man over 45 who received an inactivated influenza vaccine. This chain links TRBV20-1 with TRBJ2-7; D not resolved. This material consisted of PBMCs from blood, taken around 14 days before vaccination. The DNA for the CDR3 is TGCAGTTCAACCAACCGCTACGAGCAGTACTTC. Translation gives CSSTNRYEQYF.